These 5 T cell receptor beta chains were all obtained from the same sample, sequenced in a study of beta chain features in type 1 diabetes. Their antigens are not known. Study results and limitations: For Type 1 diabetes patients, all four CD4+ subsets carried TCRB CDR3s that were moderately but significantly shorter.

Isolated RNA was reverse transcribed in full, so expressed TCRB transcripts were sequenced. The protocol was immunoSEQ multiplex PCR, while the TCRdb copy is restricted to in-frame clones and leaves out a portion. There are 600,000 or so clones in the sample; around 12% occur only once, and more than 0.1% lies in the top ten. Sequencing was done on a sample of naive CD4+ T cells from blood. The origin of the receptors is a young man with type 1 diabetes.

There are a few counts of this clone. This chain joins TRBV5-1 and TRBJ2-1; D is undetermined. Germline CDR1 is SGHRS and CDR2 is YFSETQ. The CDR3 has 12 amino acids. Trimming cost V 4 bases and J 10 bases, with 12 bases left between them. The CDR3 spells CASSPTLGEQFF. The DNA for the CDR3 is TGCGCCAGCAGCCCCACCTTGGGGGAGCAGTTCTTC. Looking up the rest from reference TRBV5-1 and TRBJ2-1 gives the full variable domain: KAGVTQTPRYLIKTRGQQVTLSCSPISGHRSVSWYQQTPGQGLQFLFEYFSETQRNKGNFPGRFSGRQFSNSRSEMNVSTLELGDSALYLCASSPTLGEQFFGPGTRLTVL.

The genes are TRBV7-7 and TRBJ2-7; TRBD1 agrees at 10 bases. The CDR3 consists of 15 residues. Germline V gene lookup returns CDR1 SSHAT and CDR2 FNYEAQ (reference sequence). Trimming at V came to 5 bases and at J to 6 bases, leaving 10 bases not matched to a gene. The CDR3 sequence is CASSLSAGTGAEQYF. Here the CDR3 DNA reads TGTGCCAGCAGCCTCAGTGCCGGGACAGGGGCCGAGCAGTACTTC. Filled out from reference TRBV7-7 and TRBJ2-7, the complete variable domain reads GAGVSQSPRYKVTKRGQDVTLRCDPISSHATLYWYQQALGQGPEFLTYFNYEAQPDKSGLPSDRFSAERPEGSISTLTIQRTEQRDSAMYRCASSLSAGTGAEQYFGPGTRLTVT.

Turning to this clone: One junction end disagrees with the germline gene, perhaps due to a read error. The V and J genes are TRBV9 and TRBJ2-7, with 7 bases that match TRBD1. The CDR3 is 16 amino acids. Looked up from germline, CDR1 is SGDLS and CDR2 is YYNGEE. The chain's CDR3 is CASSPLGTDGRVERYF. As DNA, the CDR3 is TGTGCCAGCAGCCCCCTCGGGACAGACGGTAGAGTCGAGCGGTACTTC.

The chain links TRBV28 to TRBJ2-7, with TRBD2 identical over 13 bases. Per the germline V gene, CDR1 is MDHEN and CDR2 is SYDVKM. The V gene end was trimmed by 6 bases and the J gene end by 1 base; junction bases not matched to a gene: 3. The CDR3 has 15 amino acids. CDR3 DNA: TGTGCCAGCAGCCTGACTAGCGGGGGGTCCTACGAGCAGTACTTC. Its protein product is CASSLTSGGSYEQYF. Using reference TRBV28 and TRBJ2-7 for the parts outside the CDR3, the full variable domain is DVKVTQSSRYLVKRTGEKVFLECVQDMDHENMFWYRQDPGLGLRLIYFSYDVKMKEKGDIPEGYSVSREKKERFSLILESASTNQTSMYLCASSLTSGGSYEQYFGPGTRLTVT.

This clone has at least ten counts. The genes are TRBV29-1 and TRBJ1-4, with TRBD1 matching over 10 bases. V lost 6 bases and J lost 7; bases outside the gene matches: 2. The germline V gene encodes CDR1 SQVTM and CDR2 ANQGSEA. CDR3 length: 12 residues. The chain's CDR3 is CSVRDRGEKLFF. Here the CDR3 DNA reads TGCAGCGTCCGGGACAGGGGTGAAAAACTGTTTTTT.